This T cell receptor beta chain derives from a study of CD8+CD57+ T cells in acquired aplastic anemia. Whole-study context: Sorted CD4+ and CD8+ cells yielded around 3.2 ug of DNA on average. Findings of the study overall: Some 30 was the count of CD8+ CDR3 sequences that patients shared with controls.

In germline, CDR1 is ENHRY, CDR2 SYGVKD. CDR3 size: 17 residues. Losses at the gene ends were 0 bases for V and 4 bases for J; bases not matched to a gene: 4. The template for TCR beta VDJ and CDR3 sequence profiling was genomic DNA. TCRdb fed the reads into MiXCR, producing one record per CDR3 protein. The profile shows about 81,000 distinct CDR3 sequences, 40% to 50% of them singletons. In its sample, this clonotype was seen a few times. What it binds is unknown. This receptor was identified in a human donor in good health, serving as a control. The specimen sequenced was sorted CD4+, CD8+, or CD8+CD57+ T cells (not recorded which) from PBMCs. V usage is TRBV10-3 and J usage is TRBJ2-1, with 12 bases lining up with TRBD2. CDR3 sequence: CAISESTSGGEYNEQFF. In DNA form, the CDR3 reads TGTGCCATCAGTGAGTCGACTAGCGGGGGTGAATACAATGAGCAGTTCTTC.